The present TCR beta chain was sequenced within a study of cytomegalovirus exposure and HLA in healthy donors. Study observations and caveats: For cytomegalovirus status, the classifier reportedly gave diagnoses with high specificity and sensitivity. According to a subsequent analysis, TCR clusters from the first cohort were inclined to appear together in the 120 validation repertoires. Confirmation was obtained in vitro that a few CMV-associated chains are specific for CMV antigens. The study designated roughly 150 TCR beta chains cytomegalovirus-associated.

Germline CDR1 and CDR2: SGHVS and FNYEAQ. CDR3 size: 13 residues. Deletions cut 3 bases from V and 1 base from J, with 5 bases between. Assay used: immunoSEQ multiplex PCR; TCRdb lists only in-frame clones, some missing. The sample yields more than 95,000 clones, approximately 91% seen once. On this clone: What it binds is unknown.

The chain links TRBV7-6 to TRBJ2-3, with D perhaps TRBD2 (5 bases). The sequence came from a woman between 18 and 29 years old in good health and CMV-seronegative. The material sequenced was PBMCs. The CDR3 region is CASSLGGTDTQYF. As DNA, the CDR3 is TGTGCCAGCAGCTTGGGAGGCACAGATACGCAGTATTTT. Complete variable domain (other parts from reference TRBV7-6 and TRBJ2-3): GAGVSQSPRYKVTKRGQDVALRCDPISGHVSLYWYRQALGQGPEFLTYFNYEAQQDKSGLPNDRFSAERPEGSISTLTIQRTEQRDSAMYRCASSLGGTDTQYFGPGTRLTVL.